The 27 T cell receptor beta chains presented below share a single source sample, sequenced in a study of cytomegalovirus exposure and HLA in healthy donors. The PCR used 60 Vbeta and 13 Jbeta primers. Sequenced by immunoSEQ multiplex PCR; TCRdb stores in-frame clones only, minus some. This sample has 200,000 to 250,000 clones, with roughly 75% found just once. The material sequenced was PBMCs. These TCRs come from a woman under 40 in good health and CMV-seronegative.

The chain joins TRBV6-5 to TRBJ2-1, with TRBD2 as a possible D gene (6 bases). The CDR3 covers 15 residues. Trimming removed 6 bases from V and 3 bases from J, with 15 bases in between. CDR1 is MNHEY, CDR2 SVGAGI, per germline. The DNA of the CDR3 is TGTGCCAGCAGCGGGGGAACCCCCAGCTACAATGAGCAGTTCTTC. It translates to CASSGGTPSYNEQFF.

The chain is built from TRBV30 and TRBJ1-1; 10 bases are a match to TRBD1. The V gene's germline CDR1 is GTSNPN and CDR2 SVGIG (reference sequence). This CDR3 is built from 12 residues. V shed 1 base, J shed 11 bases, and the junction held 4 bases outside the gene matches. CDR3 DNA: TGTGCCTGGAGTGCCCAGACAGGGGGCGCTTTCTTT. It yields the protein CAWSAQTGGAFF.

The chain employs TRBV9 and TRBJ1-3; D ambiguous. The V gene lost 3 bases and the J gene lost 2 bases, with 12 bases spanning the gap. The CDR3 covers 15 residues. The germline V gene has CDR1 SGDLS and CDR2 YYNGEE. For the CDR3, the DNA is TGTGCCAGCAGCGCGACATTTCAGCCTGGAAACACCATATATTTT. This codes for CASSATFQPGNTIYF.

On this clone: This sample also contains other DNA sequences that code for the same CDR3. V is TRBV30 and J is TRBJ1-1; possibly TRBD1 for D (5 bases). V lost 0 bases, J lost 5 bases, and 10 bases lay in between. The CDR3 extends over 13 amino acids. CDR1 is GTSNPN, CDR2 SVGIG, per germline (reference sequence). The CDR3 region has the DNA TGTGCCTGGAGTGTACCAGGGCGAACTGAAGCTTTCTTT. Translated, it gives CAWSVPGRTEAFF. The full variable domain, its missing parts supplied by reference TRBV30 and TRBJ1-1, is SQTIHQWPATLVQPVGSPLSLECTVEGTSNPNLYWYRQAAGRGLQLLFYSVGIGQISSEVPQNLSASRPQDRQFILSSKKLLLSDSGFYLCAWSVPGRTEAFFGQGTRLTVV.

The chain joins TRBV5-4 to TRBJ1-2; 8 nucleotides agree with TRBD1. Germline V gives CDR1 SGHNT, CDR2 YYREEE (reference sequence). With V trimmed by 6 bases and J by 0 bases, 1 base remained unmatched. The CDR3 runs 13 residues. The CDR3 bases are TGTGCCAGCACACAGGGGGCTAACTATGGCTACACCTTC. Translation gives CASTQGANYGYTF.

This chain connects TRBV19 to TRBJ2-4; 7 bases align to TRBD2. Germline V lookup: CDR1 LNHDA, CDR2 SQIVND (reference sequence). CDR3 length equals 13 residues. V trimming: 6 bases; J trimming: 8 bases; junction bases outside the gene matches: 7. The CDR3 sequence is CASSPGTNDIQYF. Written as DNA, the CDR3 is TGTGCCAGTAGCCCCGGGACTAATGACATTCAGTACTTC.

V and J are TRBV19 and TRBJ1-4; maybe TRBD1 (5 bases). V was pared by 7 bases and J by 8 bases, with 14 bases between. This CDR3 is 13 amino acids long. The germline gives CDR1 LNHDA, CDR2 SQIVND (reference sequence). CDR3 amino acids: CASKPFGGEKLFF. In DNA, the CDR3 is TGTGCCAGTAAACCATTCGGGGGAGAAAAACTGTTTTTT.

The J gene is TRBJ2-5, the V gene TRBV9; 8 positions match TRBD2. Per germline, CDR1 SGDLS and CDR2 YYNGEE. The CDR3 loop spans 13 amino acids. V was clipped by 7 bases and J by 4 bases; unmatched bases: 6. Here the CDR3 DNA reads TGTGCCAGCGGCGGGGGGCCGGCAGAGACCCAGTACTTC. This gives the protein CASGGGPAETQYF.

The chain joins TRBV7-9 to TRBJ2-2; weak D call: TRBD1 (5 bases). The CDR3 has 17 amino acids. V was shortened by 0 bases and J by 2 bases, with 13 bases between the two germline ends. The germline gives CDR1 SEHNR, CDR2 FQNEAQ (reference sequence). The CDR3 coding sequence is TGTGCCAGCAGCTTAGCGAAACGGCAGGGTAACACCGGGGAGCTGTTTTTT. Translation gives CASSLAKRQGNTGELFF.

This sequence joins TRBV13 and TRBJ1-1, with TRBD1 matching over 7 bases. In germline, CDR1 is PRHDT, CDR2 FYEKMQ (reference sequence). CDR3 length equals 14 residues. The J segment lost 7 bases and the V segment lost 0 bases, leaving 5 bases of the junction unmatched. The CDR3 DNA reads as TGTGCCAGCAGCTTAGGAAAAGGGGGCTTTGAAGCTTTCTTT. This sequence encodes CASSLGKGGFEAFF.

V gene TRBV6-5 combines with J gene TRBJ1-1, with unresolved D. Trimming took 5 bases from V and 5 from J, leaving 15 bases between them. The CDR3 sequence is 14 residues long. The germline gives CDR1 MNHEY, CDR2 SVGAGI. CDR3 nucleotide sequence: TGTGCCAGCAGTGTTCGGTCCATCGGGACTGAAGCTTTCTTT. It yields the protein CASSVRSIGTEAFF.

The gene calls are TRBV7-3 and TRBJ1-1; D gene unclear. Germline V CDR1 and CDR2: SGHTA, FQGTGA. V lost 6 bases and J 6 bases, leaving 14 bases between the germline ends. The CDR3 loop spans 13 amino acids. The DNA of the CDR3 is TGTGCCAGCAGGGCACGGGTGTCATCTGAAGCTTTCTTT. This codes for CASRARVSSEAFF. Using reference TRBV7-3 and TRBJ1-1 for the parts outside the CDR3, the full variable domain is GAGVSQTPSNKVTEKGKYVELRCDPISGHTALYWYRQSLGQGPEFLIYFQGTGAADDSGLPNDRFFAVRPEGSVSTLKIQRTERGDSAVYLCASRARVSSEAFFGQGTRLTVV.

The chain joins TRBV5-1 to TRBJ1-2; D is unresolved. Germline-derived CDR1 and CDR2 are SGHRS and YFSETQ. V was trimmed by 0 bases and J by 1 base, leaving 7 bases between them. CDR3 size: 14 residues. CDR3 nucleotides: TGCGCCAGCAGCTTGGTTACGGTTAACTATGGCTACACCTTC. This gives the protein CASSLVTVNYGYTF.

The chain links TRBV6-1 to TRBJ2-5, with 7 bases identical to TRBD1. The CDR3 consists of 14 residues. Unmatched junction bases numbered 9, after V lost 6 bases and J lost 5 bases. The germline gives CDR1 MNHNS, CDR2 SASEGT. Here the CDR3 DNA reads TGTGCCAGCAGGGTTGACAGGGACGGGGAGACCCAGTACTTC. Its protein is CASRVDRDGETQYF.

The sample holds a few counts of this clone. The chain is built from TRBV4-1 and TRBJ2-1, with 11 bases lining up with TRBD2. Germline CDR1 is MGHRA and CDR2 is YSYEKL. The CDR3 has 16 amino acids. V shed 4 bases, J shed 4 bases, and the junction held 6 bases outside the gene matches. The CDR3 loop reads CASSRTTSGSYNEQFF. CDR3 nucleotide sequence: TGCGCCAGCAGCCGAACCACTAGCGGGAGTTACAATGAGCAGTTCTTC.

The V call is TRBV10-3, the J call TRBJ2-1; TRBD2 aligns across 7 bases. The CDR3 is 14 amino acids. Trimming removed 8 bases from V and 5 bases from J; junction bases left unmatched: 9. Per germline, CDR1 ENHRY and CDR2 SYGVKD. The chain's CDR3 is CAIGWRERDNEQFF. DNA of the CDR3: TGTGCCATCGGGTGGCGGGAGAGGGACAATGAGCAGTTCTTC.

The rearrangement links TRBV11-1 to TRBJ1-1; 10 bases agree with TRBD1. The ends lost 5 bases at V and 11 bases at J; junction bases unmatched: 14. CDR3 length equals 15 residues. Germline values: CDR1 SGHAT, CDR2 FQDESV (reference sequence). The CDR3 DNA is TGTGCCAGCAGCCCTGATCCGGGACAGGGGTTCTTGGCTTTCTTT. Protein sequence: CASSPDPGQGFLAFF.

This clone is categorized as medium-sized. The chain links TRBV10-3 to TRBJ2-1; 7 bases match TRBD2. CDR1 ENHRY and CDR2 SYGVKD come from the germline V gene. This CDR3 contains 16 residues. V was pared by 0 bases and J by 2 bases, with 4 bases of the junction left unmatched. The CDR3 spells CAISESGGGAYNEQFF. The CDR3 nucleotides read TGTGCCATCAGTGAGTCTGGTGGGGGGGCCTACAATGAGCAGTTCTTC.

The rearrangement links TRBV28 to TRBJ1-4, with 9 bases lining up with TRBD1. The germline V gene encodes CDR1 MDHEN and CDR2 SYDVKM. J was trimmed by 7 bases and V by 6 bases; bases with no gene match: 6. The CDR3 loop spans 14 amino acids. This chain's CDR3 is CASSLTGGGEKLFF. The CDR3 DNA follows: TGTGCCAGCAGCCTCACAGGGGGCGGTGAAAAACTGTTTTTT.

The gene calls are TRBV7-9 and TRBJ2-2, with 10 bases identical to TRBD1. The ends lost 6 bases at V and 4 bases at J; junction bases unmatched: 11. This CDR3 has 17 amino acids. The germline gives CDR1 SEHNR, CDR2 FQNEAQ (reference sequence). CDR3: CASSPHPGTGATGELFF. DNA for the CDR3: TGTGCCAGCAGTCCGCACCCCGGGACAGGGGCCACCGGGGAGCTGTTTTTT.

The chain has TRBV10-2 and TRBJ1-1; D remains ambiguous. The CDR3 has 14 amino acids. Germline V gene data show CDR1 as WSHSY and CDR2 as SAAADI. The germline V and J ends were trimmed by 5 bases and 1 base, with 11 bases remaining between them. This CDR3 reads CASSLYTRNTEAFF. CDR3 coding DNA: TGCGCCAGCAGTCTTTACACCCGGAACACTGAAGCTTTCTTT.

The CDR3 region has the DNA TGTGCCAGCAGCTCCAGCGGGAGTACCGGCTACGAGCAGTACTTC. Encoded protein: CASSSSGSTGYEQYF. This sequence joins TRBV9 and TRBJ2-7; 8 bases are shared with TRBD2. Germline lookup yields CDR1 SGDLS and CDR2 YYNGEE. The CDR3 is 15 residues long. V gave up 4 bases and J gave up 3 bases; unmatched junction bases: 9.

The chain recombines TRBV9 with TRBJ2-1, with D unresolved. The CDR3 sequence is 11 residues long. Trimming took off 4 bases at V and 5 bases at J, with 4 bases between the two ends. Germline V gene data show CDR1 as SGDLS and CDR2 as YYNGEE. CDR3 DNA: TGTGCCAGCAGCCAGAACAATGAGCAGTTCTTC. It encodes CASSQNNEQFF.

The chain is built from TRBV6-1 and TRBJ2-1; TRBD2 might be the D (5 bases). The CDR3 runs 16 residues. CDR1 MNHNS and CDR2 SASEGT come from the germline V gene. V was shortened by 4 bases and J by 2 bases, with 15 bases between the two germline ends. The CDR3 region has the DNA TGTGCCAGCAGTGGGTTCGGGAACGGGCCCTACAATGAGCAGTTCTTC. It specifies CASSGFGNGPYNEQFF.

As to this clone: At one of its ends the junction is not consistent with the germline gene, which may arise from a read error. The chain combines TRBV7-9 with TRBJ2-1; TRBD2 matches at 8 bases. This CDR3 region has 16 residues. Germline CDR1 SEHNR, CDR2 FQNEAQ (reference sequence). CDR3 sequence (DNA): TGTTCCAGCAGCCGTGCGATAGCGGGGTTATTCAATGAGCAGTTCTTC. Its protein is CSSSRAIAGLFNEQFF. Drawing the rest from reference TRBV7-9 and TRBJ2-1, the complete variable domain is DTGVSQNPRHKITKRGQNVTFRCDPISEHNRLYWYRQTLGQGPEFLTYFQNEAQLEKSRLLSDRFSAERPKGSFSTLEIQRTEQGDSAMYLCSSSRAIAGLFNEQFFGPGTRLTVL.

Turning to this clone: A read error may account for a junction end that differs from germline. CDR3 in amino acids: CAISLLYGTGRMNTEAFF. As DNA, the CDR3 is TGTGCCATCAGCTTACTATACGGGACAGGGCGCATGAACACTGAAGCTTTCTTT. The chain has TRBV11-2 and TRBJ1-1, with 9 nucleotides matching TRBD1. The V gene's germline CDR1 is SGHAT and CDR2 FQNNGV. The CDR3 length is 18 residues.

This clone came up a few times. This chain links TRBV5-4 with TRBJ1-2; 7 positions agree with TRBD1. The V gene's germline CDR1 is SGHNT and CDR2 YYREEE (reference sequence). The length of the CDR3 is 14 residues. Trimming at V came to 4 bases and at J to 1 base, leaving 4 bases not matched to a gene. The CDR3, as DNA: TGTGCCAGCAGCCTTACAGGGGTTAACTATGGCTACACCTTC. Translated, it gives CASSLTGVNYGYTF.